This T cell receptor (beta chain) was captured by sequencing in a study of cytomegalovirus exposure and HLA in healthy donors. Study background: The approximately 120 validation repertoires, a later analysis reported, used the same platform as the approximately 650 first-cohort repertoires.

The trim removed 5 bases at V and 7 bases at J, leaving 6 bases unmatched. Germline CDR1 reads SGHVS; CDR2 reads FNYEAQ. The CDR3 is made up of 15 amino acids. Generated by immunoSEQ multiplex PCR, the TCRdb table keeps only in-frame clones and is missing some. Altogether 180,000 or so clones are present, 85% to 90% being singletons, with the ten largest covering 1.4%. This clonotype was sampled from a woman aged 30 to 39 in good health and CMV-seronegative. V gene TRBV7-6 combines with J gene TRBJ1-6, with TRBD1 matching 9 bases. The sample taken for sequencing was PBMCs. The DNA for the CDR3 is TGTGCCAGCAGCCGGACAGGGGAGGAGAATTCACCCCTCCACTTT. This encodes CASSRTGEENSPLHF.